The present T cell receptor (beta chain) was sequenced within a study of graft-versus-host responses after intestinal transplantation (dated by TCRdb to 2020 to 2023). Regarding the research as a whole: Recipients received multivisceral, liver-intestinal, or isolated intestinal transplants. Every recipient was given anti-thymocyte globulin induction, then maintenance tacrolimus and steroids for around three years. Graft-versus-host and host-versus-graft alloreactive T cell clones were tracked in the graft, circulation and bone marrow after intestinal transplantation using bulk TCR-beta CDR3 sequencing. Alloreactive clones were identified by sequencing pre-transplant mixed lymphocyte reaction products and comparing these products with unstimulated pre-transplant donor and recipient T cells. The cohort enrolled 24 intestinal transplant recipients, one of whom was a retransplant, and 3 patients without pretransplant specimens were excluded. Donor T cell macrochimerism was defined as a peak of at least 4% donor T cells among recipient peripheral blood mononuclear cells. Rather than going through the commercial service, samples from a few later patients were sequenced in-house on an Illumina MiSeq and processed with MiXCR. Study-level results and caveats: GvH clones were detected in recipient bone marrow, and some appeared earlier in ileal mucosa or blood, consistent with an intestinal mucosal origin. Early after transplant, declines in HvG clones were associated with peak levels of circulating GvH clones. The conclusions were limited by the relatively low number and heterogeneity of the intestinal transplant patients. In patients with donor T cell macrochimerism, the allografts had high GvH to HvG T cell clonal ratios.

Of note for this clone: Its antigen remains unidentified. Base qualities were left out, and no much larger clone turns up one base away.

The CDR3, cysteine through phenylalanine, is 14 amino acids long. Left in the record is the CDR3 DNA by itself, 42 bases read in frame from the first base. The germline V gene encodes CDR1 SGHAT and CDR2 FQNNGV. Trimming removed 5 bases from V and 2 bases from J, leaving 11 bases between the germline ends. Blood samples were collected up to 4 times in the first month after transplant and then at least monthly when available. Library creation used the immunoSEQ multiplex PCR assay. For most patients, genomic DNA was subjected to high-throughput TCR-beta CDR3 sequencing by Adaptive Biotechnologies. On the study's bioinformatics: Adaptive's ImmunoSEQ software supplied the TCR sequencing data for around 19 patients, while MiXCR and VDJtools were used to process a few other patients. CDR3 nucleotide sequences shared between donor and recipient were removed because the origin of such sequences could not be assigned. At least 2-fold expansion over unstimulated cells and a minimum CFSE-low frequency of 0.002% (template counts) or 0.001% (read counts) were required for clones to be classified as alloreactive. Clones detected in sequenced pre-transplant spleen, lymph node, or MLR CFSE-low populations of the donor or recipient were defined as mappable. The cumulative frequency of alloreactive clones was calculated as a percentage of all sequences, weighted by copy number. TCRdb obtained this table from immuneACCESS and retained in-frame rearrangements with V and J assigned. These tables miss some clones; where compared with another copy, unresolved V genes account for less than half of the shortfall, and the remainder is unexplained. The V and J calls and the clone size are those of that table, but D and trimming were determined from the DNA. Recorded for this sample are about 77,000 clones; approximately 92% of them occurred a single time. The ten largest make up roughly 0.72% of the sample.

This TCR derives from a human patient who received an intestinal transplant, so some T cells may come from the graft donor. The specimen was PBMCs, collected 98 days after intestinal transplantation. Recombination connected TRBV11-2 to TRBJ2-3, with no confident D gene call. The bases read TGTGCCAGCAGCCGAAGCGCGAACACAGATACGCAGTATTTT. Its translation is CASSRSANTDTQYF.